These T cell receptor beta chains were read from a single sample in a study of tumor-infiltrating lymphocytes in primary liver carcinoma. TCRdb used MiXCR to reprocess the multiplex PCR reads, holding one entry per CDR3 protein. This table holds about 320,000 distinct CDR3 sequences, about 50% found once. Sample: peripheral blood. The receptors shown here come from a young woman with primary liver carcinoma and hepatitis B virus infection. The CDR3 runs from the conserved cysteine through the conserved F or W. The order of the fields is J gene, V gene, CDR3 length, clone size, D gene, CDR3 DNA, CDR3 protein. The D gene is left open where the match is weak. Clone size is stated in some rows and not others, as once, few, many or a class when expanded.

>TRBJ2-1|TRBV6-5|15|once|TRBD2
TGTGCCAGCAGAATGACGGGGGGTTTCTGCAGTGAGCAGTTCTTC
CASRMTGGFCSEQFF
>TRBJ2-7|TRBV28|16|.|.
TGTGCCAGCAGTTCCCTCCGACAGGTGGTGAACTACGAGCAGTATTTC
CASSSLRQVVNYEQYF
>TRBJ2-7|TRBV5-5|13|few|.
TGTGCCAGCAGCGCCGGCCCCTCCTACGAGCAGTACTTC
CASSAGPSYEQYF
>TRBJ1-5|TRBV6-1|15|once|TRBD1
TGTGCCAGCAGTGGACAGGGGTGTTTCAATCAGCCCCAGCATTTT
CASSGQGCFNQPQHF
>TRBJ2-7|TRBV7-9|15|.|.
TGTGCCAGCACCCAATTCTCGGGGAGCTCCTACGAGCAGTACTTC
CASTQFSGSSYEQYF
>TRBJ2-5|TRBV6-1|13|few|.
TGTGCCAGCAGTGCCGGACAGACGGAGACCCAGTACTTC
CASSAGQTETQYF
>TRBJ2-7|TRBV28|14|.|.
TGTGCCAGCAGCCCGACACCTATATCCTACGAGCAGTACTTC
CASSPTPISYEQYF
>TRBJ1-4|TRBV29-1|14|.|.
TGCAGCGTTGCGGCCTCCACCGGGGGGTCAAAACTGATTTTT
CSVAASTGGSKLIF
>TRBJ1-4|TRBV28|12|.|.
TGTGCCAGCAGTCCGGGGTTGGGAAAACTGTTTTTT
CASSPGLGKLFF
>TRBJ2-7|TRBV12-3/TRBV12-4|15|many|TRBD2
TGTGCCAGCAGTCTAGCGGGAGGCCCTACCTACGAGCAGTACTTC
CASSLAGGPTYEQYF
>TRBJ2-7|TRBV12-3/TRBV12-4|11|.|.
TGCACCAGCAAGGGGCGCCACGAGCAGTACTTC
CTSKGRHEQYF
>TRBJ2-3|TRBV6-4|18|.|TRBD2
TGTGCCAGCAGTGCCTTTGGACTAGCGGGGGGCAGCATAGATACGCAGTATTTT
CASSAFGLAGGSIDTQYF
>TRBJ2-1|TRBV12-3/TRBV12-4|15|.|.
TGTGCCAGCAGTTTTGGGTGCCGGCTAGCCGAAGAACAGTTCTTC
CASSFGCRLAEEQFF
>TRBJ2-3|TRBV11-1|14|.|.
TGTGCCAGCAGGTTATCCAGGGTGGCAGACACGCAGTATTTT
CASRLSRVADTQYF
>TRBJ2-7|TRBV11-2|16|many|.
TGTGCCAGCAGCGTAGGACTATATGCTCCTCTGATCGAGCAGTACTTC
CASSVGLYAPLIEQYF
>TRBJ1-1|TRBV6-6|11|.|.
TGTGCCAGCAACCTCGAGCCCGAAGCTTCCTTT
CASNLEPEASF
>TRBJ2-3|TRBV6-6|12|.|TRBD2
TGTGGTGCGCGGGAGGGCCGTGATACGCAGTATTTT
CGAREGRDTQYF
>TRBJ2-3|TRBV4-3|13|many|.
TGCGCCAGCAGCCAAGACAGGGAAATTACGCAGTATTTT
CASSQDREITQYF
>TRBJ2-5|TRBV5-1|15|.|TRBD2
TGCGCCAGCAGCCCCCGATACGATAGCGGGGAGACCCAGTACTTC
CASSPRYDSGETQYF
>TRBJ2-1|TRBV29-1|18|.|.
TGCAGTGTTGAGGGCCTGGAAACAGCGCTCGGCCCCTACAATGAGCAGTTCTTC
CSVEGLETALGPYNEQFF
>TRBJ2-7|TRBV10-2|15|few|TRBD1
TGCGCCAGCAGACAAACCTGGGACAGGGCCTACGAGCAGTACTTC
CASRQTWDRAYEQYF
>TRBJ1-5|TRBV11-2|15|.|.
TGTGCCAGGGCACTCAGGCAGGCTAGGAATCAGCCCCAGCATTTT
CARALRQARNQPQHF
>TRBJ2-1|TRBV7-9|16|.|TRBD2
TGTGCCAGCAGTCCTCGCCTAGCGGGAGAAGAGTATGAGCAGTTCTTC
CASSPRLAGEEYEQFF
>TRBJ2-3|TRBV14|16|.|TRBD1
TGTGCCAGCAGCCAAGCCGGGACAGGGGGTACAGATACGCAGTATTTT
CASSQAGTGGTDTQYF
>TRBJ1-5|TRBV6-2/TRBV6-3|15|.|.
TGTGCCAGCAGTCGACAGGCGGCCAGCAATCAGCCCCAGCATTTT
CASSRQAASNQPQHF
>TRBJ1-5|TRBV6-1|15|.|.
TGTGCCAGCAGTGAACCAGTGGGTAGCAATCAGCCCCAGCATTTT
CASSEPVGSNQPQHF
>TRBJ2-7|TRBV28|16|.|.
TGTGCCAGCAGTTTAATCGACCGGACCCTCACCTACGAGCAGTACTTC
CASSLIDRTLTYEQYF
>TRBJ1-2|TRBV11-2|14|many|.
TGTGCCAGCAGCTTATCGCAGGGGCAAGGCGGCTACACCTTC
CASSLSQGQGGYTF
>TRBJ2-7|TRBV12-3/TRBV12-4|13|.|.
TGTGCCAGCAGTTTACGGACAGTTAACGAGCAGTACTTC
CASSLRTVNEQYF
>TRBJ2-6|TRBV4-3|18|.|.
TGCGCCAGCAGCCCTTATGGGAGCGGTTGCTCTGGGGCCAACGTCCTGACTTTC
CASSPYGSGCSGANVLTF
>TRBJ2-7|TRBV4-3|15|many|TRBD1
TGCGCCAGCAGCCAAGGGGGGCAGGGGGCCTACGAGCAGTACTTC
CASSQGGQGAYEQYF
>TRBJ2-1|TRBV29-1|13|.|.
TGCAGCTATTGGGATCAGAGGAACAATGAGCAGTTCTTC
CSYWDQRNNEQFF
>TRBJ2-3|TRBV30|10|.|.
TGTGCCTGGCCCACGGATACGCAGTATTTT
CAWPTDTQYF
>TRBJ1-1|TRBV5-6|15|.|.
TGTGCCAGCAGCTTGGGAGGGGCACGTCAGGCTGAAGCTTTCTTT
CASSLGGARQAEAFF
>TRBJ2-7|TRBV12-3/TRBV12-4|15|.|TRBD2
TGTGCCAGCAGATTAGGCCTAGCGGGAACCTACGAGCAGTACTTC
CASRLGLAGTYEQYF
>TRBJ2-7|TRBV6-6|12|.|.
TGTACCAGCAGCCTGGAGAGCTACGAGCAGTACTTC
CTSSLESYEQYF
>TRBJ2-7|TRBV6-2/TRBV6-3|13|many|.
TGTGCCAGCACACCGACTAACTCCTACGAGCAGTACTTC
CASTPTNSYEQYF
>TRBJ1-6|TRBV28|14|.|.
TGTGCCAGCAGTTTCGGCGCAGGCCATTCACCCCTCCACTTT
CASSFGAGHSPLHF
>TRBJ2-3|TRBV24-1|14|.|.
TGTGCCACCAGTTTGGCAGGGACCTCCGATATGCAGTATTTT
CATSLAGTSDMQYF
>TRBJ1-1|TRBV7-9|18|.|.
TGTGCCAGCAGCCTTGGTCCGGGGGGAAGCTTAGATGACACTGAAGCTTTCTTT
CASSLGPGGSLDDTEAFF
>TRBJ2-1|TRBV6-2/TRBV6-3|12|.|.
TGTGCCTGCAGGGGTGGGTCTCATGAGCAGTTCTTC
CACRGGSHEQFF
>TRBJ1-5|TRBV21-1|14|.|.
TGTGCCAGCAGCTCCCGGGTCCGCAATCAGCCCCAGCATTTT
CASSSRVRNQPQHF
>TRBJ1-1|TRBV10-3|14|few|.
TGTGCCATCAGCCCCACAGGGTTGGACACTGAAGCTTTCTTT
CAISPTGLDTEAFF
>TRBJ1-4|TRBV29-1|12|.|.
TGCAGCGCCCGGGGGAGTGTTGAAAAACTGTTTTTT
CSARGSVEKLFF
>TRBJ1-1|TRBV12-3/TRBV12-4|13|.|.
TGTGCCAGCAGTTTAACAGGGTACACTGAAGCTTTCTTT
CASSLTGYTEAFF
>TRBJ1-5|TRBV7-8|12|.|.
TGTGCCAGCAGCCCAGGCCTGGGGGTATTCCATTTT
CASSPGLGVFHF
>TRBJ2-1|TRBV12-3/TRBV12-4|17|.|TRBD2
TGTGCCAGCAGTCCCCTACTGACTAGCGGGGGTTACAATGAGCAGCTCTTC
CASSPLLTSGGYNEQLF